This entry describes one T cell receptor (beta chain). Germline CDR1 LNHDA, CDR2 SQIVND (reference sequence). The CDR3 runs 14 residues. V was clipped by 5 bases and J by 0 bases, with 8 bases between them. This sample was taken from a study of control samples from healthy donors and cancer patients. The protocol was immunoSEQ multiplex PCR, while the TCRdb copy is restricted to in-frame clones and leaves out a portion. Counted here are 150,000 or so clones, about 90% occurring once; the ten biggest clones make up 0.68%. Specimen: blood. The chain is built from TRBV19 and TRBJ1-5; D might be TRBD1 (5 bases). This sequence was found in a woman younger than 45 in good health. CDR3 region: CASSLGGSNQPQHF. CDR3 bases: TGTGCCAGTAGTCTGGGGGGTAGCAATCAGCCCCAGCATTTT.